The source of this TCR beta chain is a study of T-cell reconstitution after alpha-beta-depleted transplantation in children. Construction of the TCRbeta library involved unique molecular identifiers. In TCRdb, the PCR reads were re-called with MiXCR into one record per CDR3 protein. The table has 550,000 to 600,000 distinct CDR3 sequences, more than 20% seen once; the top ten hold 13% to 15%. The CDR3 has 17 amino acids, counting both end residues. There are many counts of this clonotype. The DNA is omitted, as the CDR3 cannot be located on it reliably, and the CDR3 follows TCRdb's listing. This chain connects TRBV21-1 to TRBJ1-1; the D call TRBD1 from the table was never checked on the DNA. TRBV21-1 is a known pseudogene. The sequence was obtained from a boy in the first two years of life who had a stem cell transplant for acute myeloid leukemia, so the T cells may come from the graft donor. The sample here was PBMCs, mostly from graft donor cells, taken 360 days after TCRalphabeta/CD19-depleted stem cell transplant. The CDR3 sequence: CASSKVGQGIGNTEAFF.